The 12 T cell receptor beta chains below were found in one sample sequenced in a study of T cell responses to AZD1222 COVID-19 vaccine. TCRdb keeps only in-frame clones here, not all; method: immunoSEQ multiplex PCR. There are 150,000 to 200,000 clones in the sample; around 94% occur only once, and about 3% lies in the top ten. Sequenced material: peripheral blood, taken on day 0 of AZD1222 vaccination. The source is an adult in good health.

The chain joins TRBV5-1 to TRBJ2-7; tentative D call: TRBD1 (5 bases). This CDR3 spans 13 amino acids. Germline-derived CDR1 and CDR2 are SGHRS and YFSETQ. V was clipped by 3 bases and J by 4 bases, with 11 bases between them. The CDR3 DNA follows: TGCGCCAGCAGCTGGGAAACAGGATACGAGCAGTACTTC. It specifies CASSWETGYEQYF.

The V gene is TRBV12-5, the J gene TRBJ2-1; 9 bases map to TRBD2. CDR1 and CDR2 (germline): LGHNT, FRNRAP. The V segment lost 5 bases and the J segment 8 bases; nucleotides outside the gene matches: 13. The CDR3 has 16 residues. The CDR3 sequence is CASGPGGSGRLDEQFF. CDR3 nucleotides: TGTGCTAGTGGTCCCGGGGGGAGCGGGAGGTTGGATGAGCAGTTCTTC.

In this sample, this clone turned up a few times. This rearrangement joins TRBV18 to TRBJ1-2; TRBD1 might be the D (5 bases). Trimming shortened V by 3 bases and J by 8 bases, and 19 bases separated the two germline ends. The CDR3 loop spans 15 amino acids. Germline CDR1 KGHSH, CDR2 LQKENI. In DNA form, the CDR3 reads TGTGCCAGCTCACCCACCTTCGGGGGTAATTACGGCTACACCTTC. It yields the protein CASSPTFGGNYGYTF.

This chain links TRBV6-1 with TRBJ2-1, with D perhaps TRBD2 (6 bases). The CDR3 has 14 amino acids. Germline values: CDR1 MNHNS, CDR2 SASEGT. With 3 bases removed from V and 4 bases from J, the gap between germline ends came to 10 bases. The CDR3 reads CASSEAGLYNEQFF. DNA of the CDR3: TGTGCCAGCAGTGAGGCGGGGTTATACAATGAGCAGTTCTTC.

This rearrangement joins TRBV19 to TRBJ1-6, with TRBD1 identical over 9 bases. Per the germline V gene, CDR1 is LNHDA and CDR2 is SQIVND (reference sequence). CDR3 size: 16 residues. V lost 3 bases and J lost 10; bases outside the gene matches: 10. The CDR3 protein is CASSILGTGSRSPLHF. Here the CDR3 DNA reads TGTGCCAGTAGTATCCTCGGGACAGGGTCGCGGTCACCCCTCCACTTT.

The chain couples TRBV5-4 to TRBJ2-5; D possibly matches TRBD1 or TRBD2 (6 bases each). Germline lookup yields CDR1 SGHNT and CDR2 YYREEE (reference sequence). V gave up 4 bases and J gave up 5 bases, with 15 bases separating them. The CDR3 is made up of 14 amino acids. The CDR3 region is CASSPRGGWETQYF. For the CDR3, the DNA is TGTGCCAGCAGCCCGCGAGGGGGGTGGGAGACCCAGTACTTC. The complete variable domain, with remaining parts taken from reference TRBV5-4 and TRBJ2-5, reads ETGVTQSPTHLIKTRGQQVTLRCSSQSGHNTVSWYQQALGQGPQFIFQYYREEENGRGNFPPRFSGLQFPNYSSELNVNALELDDSALYLCASSPRGGWETQYFGPGTRLLVL.

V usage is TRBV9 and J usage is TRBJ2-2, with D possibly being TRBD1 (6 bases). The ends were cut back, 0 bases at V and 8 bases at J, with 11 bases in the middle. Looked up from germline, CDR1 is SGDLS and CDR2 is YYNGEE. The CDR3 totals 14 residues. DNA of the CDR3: TGTGCCAGCAGCGTAGCTACAGGGACAGGGGAGCTGTTTTTT. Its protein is CASSVATGTGELFF. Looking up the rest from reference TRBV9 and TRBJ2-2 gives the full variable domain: DSGVTQTPKHLITATGQRVTLRCSPRSGDLSVYWYQQSLDQGLQFLIQYYNGEERAKGNILERFSAQQFPDLHSELNLSSLELGDSALYFCASSVATGTGELFFGEGSRLTVL.

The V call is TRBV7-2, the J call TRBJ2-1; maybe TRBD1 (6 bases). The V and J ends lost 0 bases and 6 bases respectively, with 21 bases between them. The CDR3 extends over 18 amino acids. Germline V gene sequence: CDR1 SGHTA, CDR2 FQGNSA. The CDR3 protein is CASSLAPPLGLGGNEQFF. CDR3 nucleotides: TGTGCCAGCAGCTTAGCCCCACCCCTTGGTCTAGGGGGCAATGAGCAGTTCTTC.

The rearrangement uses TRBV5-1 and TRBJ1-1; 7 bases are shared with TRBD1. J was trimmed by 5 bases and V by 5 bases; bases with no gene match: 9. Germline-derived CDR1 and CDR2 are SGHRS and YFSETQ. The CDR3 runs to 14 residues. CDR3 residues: CASSSRQGETEAFF. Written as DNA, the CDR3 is TGCGCCAGCAGTTCCCGACAGGGAGAGACTGAAGCTTTCTTT.

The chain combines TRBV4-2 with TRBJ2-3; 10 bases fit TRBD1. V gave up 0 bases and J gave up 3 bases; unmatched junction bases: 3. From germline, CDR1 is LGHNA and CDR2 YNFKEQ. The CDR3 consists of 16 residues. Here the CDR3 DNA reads TGTGCCAGCAGCCAAGATAGGGGACAGGGGACAGATACGCAGTATTTT. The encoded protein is CASSQDRGQGTDTQYF.

The CDR3 loop reads CASSPTVNTEAFF. The CDR3 DNA is TGTGCCAGCAGCCCGACAGTAAACACTGAAGCTTTCTTT. The chain carries TRBV6-2 or TRBV6-3 and TRBJ1-1; maybe TRBD1 (5 bases). The CDR3 runs 13 residues. CDR1 is MNHEY and CDR2 is SVGEGT in the germline V gene. V was trimmed by 6 bases and J by 2 bases, leaving 10 bases between them.

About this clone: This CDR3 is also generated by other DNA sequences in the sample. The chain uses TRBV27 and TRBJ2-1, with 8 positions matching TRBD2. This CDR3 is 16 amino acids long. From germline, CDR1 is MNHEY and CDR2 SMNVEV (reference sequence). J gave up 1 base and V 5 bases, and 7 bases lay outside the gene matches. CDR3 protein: CASSPGTSGSYNEQFF. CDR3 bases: TGTGCCAGCAGTCCCGGGACTAGTGGTTCCTACAATGAGCAGTTCTTC.